The text below deals with one TCR beta chain. Primers included in the PCR were 60 Vbeta and 13 Jbeta primers. This table comes from immunoSEQ multiplex PCR, and its TCRdb copy is limited to in-frame clones, with some not included. Of some 91,000 clones listed, 70% to 80% are singletons. The sample is drawn from a study of cytomegalovirus exposure and HLA in healthy donors. The V gene end was trimmed by 3 bases and the J gene end by 8 bases; junction bases not matched to a gene: 5. The CDR3 length is 15 residues. CDR1 is KGHSH and CDR2 is LQKENI in the germline V gene. The chain links TRBV18 to TRBJ2-1, with 12 bases matching TRBD1. Material: PBMCs. This TCR was recovered from a man aged 40-49 years in good health and CMV-seronegative. The CDR3 spells CASSPGDRGLDEQFF. In DNA form, the CDR3 reads TGTGCCAGCTCACCGGGGGACAGGGGGCTTGATGAGCAGTTCTTC.